The 30 T cell receptor beta chains listed next were all sequenced from one sample in a study of blood T cell repertoires in COVID-19. The table came from immunoSEQ multiplex PCR; TCRdb's copy has only in-frame clones and leaves some out. Of 150,000 to 200,000 clones listed, 80% to 90% were seen once; the top ten hold 9.5% to 12%. Input material: peripheral blood. The receptors were sampled from a woman aged 60-75 years with COVID-19, enrolled during active disease.

The rearrangement uses TRBV3-1 (or the pseudogene TRBV3-2) and TRBJ2-7; D gene ambiguous. This CDR3 contains 13 residues. The germline gives CDR1 LGHDT, CDR2 YNNKEL (reference sequence). The ends were cut back, 4 bases at V and 1 base at J, with 8 bases in the middle. The CDR3 coding sequence is TGTGCCAGCAGCCTAGGCAGGTCCTACGAGCAGTACTTC. It encodes CASSLGRSYEQYF.

The J gene is TRBJ2-1, the V gene TRBV7-9; the match to TRBD2 covers 10 bases. This CDR3 is 15 amino acids long. From germline, CDR1 is SEHNR and CDR2 FQNEAQ (reference sequence). J was trimmed by 9 bases and V by 3 bases; bases with no gene match: 8. The CDR3 nucleotides read TGTGCCAGCAGCTTTAGCGGGAGGCCGGACAGTGAGCAGTTCTTC. Protein sequence: CASSFSGRPDSEQFF.

This clone occurred a few times. The V and J genes are TRBV4-3 and TRBJ1-2; D is unclear. The CDR3 runs 15 residues. Germline V gives CDR1 LGHNA, CDR2 YSLEER. V shed 1 base and J shed 5 bases, with 14 bases lying between them. The CDR3 sequence is CASSQVRGEGYGYTF. The CDR3 nucleotides read TGCGCCAGCAGCCAAGTGCGGGGAGAAGGTTATGGCTACACCTTC.

The chain has TRBV5-3 and TRBJ2-5, with D tentatively TRBD2 (6 bases). TRBV5-3 is identified as an open reading frame with a role that is uncertain. Trimming took 2 bases from V and 3 from J, leaving 11 bases between them. This CDR3 is built from 14 residues. CDR3 in DNA: TGTGCCAGAAGCTTCGGGACTCTAGAAGAGACCCAGTACTTC. It encodes CARSFGTLEETQYF.

The V gene is TRBV14, the J gene TRBJ1-1; no firm D call. The CDR3 totals 15 residues. Germline V lookup: CDR1 SGHDN, CDR2 FVKESK. V shed 1 base and J shed 0 bases, with 9 bases lying between them. CDR3 protein: CASSQVPFMNTEAFF. In DNA, the CDR3 is TGTGCCAGCAGCCAAGTTCCATTCATGAACACTGAAGCTTTCTTT.

This chain joins TRBV5-6 and TRBJ1-1, with TRBD1 matching over 9 bases. The CDR3 consists of 15 residues. The germline gives CDR1 SGHDT, CDR2 YYEEEE. J was trimmed by 7 bases and V by 0 bases; bases with no gene match: 7. This CDR3 reads CASSLVPGQGFEAFF. Written as DNA, the CDR3 is TGTGCCAGCAGCTTGGTCCCGGGACAGGGTTTTGAAGCTTTCTTT.

The rearrangement joins TRBV19 to TRBJ1-1; D gene ambiguous. The CDR3 runs 13 residues. Germline V lookup: CDR1 LNHDA, CDR2 SQIVND (reference sequence). The V and J ends lost 6 bases and 4 bases respectively, with 12 bases between them. CDR3 sequence reads: CASRVRDATEAFF. For the CDR3, the DNA is TGTGCCAGTAGGGTCCGCGATGCCACTGAAGCTTTCTTT.

For the CDR3, the DNA is TGCGCCAGCAGGATGGACAGGGGGGAGGCTAATGAAAAACTGTTTTTT. Protein product: CASRMDRGEANEKLFF. The chain couples TRBV4-3 to TRBJ1-4, with TRBD1 matching 10 bases. V was pared by 6 bases and J by 3 bases, with 7 bases of the junction left unmatched. Germline V lookup: CDR1 LGHNA, CDR2 YSLEER. The CDR3 consists of 16 residues.

The chain recombines TRBV9 with TRBJ1-4; perhaps TRBD1 as D (5 bases). CDR1 and CDR2 from the germline V gene are SGDLS and YYNGEE. With 0 bases removed from V and 6 bases from J, the gap between germline ends came to 15 bases. The CDR3 runs 16 residues. CDR3 nucleotide sequence: TGTGCCAGCAGCGTAGGTGTCGGGGGGTCAGATGAAAAACTGTTTTTT. It codes for CASSVGVGGSDEKLFF.

This clone has a single count. The V and J genes are TRBV11-2 and TRBJ1-1; D unclear. The germline V gene encodes CDR1 SGHAT and CDR2 FQNNGV. V dropped 7 bases and J dropped 4 bases, with 7 bases sitting between them. This CDR3 is 11 amino acids long. The CDR3 sequence is CASITVTEAFF. CDR3 nucleotide sequence: TGTGCCAGCATTACGGTCACTGAAGCTTTCTTT.

This chain joins TRBV6-5 and TRBJ2-3; 7 bases align to TRBD2. J gave up 8 bases and V 2 bases, and 13 bases lay outside the gene matches. From germline, CDR1 is MNHEY and CDR2 SVGAGI. The CDR3 is 16 amino acids. Written as DNA, the CDR3 is TGTGCCAGCAGTTACCCACCTGGAGGTGCGGGGGTTACGCAGTATTTT. Residues: CASSYPPGGAGVTQYF.

The CDR3 spells CATSDPGTGLYGYTF. In nucleotides, the CDR3 is TGTGCCACCAGTGATCCCGGGACAGGGCTCTATGGCTACACCTTC. The genes are TRBV24-1 and TRBJ1-2, with TRBD1 matching over 9 bases. This CDR3 contains 15 residues. V lost 3 bases, J lost 4 bases, and 5 bases stayed unmatched. CDR1 and CDR2 from the germline V gene are KGHDR and SFDVKD.

The chain recombines TRBV7-2 with TRBJ2-7; D ambiguous. The CDR3 is 12 residues long. Trimming removed 5 bases at V and 6 bases at J, with 11 bases between. The germline V gene encodes CDR1 SGHTA and CDR2 FQGNSA. CDR3 bases: TGTGCCAGCAGCCCAGGATACGGCGAGCAGTACTTC. Translated, it gives CASSPGYGEQYF.

This chain uses TRBV7-2 with TRBJ2-7, with TRBD2 as a possible D gene (5 bases). Germline V gives CDR1 SGHTA, CDR2 FQGNSA. Trimming left V 0 bases short and J 6 bases short, with 12 bases between. The CDR3 is 14 amino acids. CDR3 coding DNA: TGTGCCAGCAGCTTAGCCCAACGAGGGCGCGAGCAGTACTTC. Translating it yields CASSLAQRGREQYF.

This chain uses TRBV11-2 with TRBJ2-5; 8 nucleotides match TRBD2. The germline V gene encodes CDR1 SGHAT and CDR2 FQNNGV. The CDR3 sequence is 12 residues long. V shed 8 bases, J shed 3 bases, and the junction held 2 bases outside the gene matches. CDR3 in DNA: TGTGCCAGCGCGGGGGGAAAAGAGACCCAGTACTTC. Amino acid sequence: CASAGGKETQYF.

This rearrangement joins TRBV5-1 to TRBJ1-2, with 8 nucleotides matching TRBD1. The CDR3 has 14 residues. Germline CDR1 and CDR2: SGHRS and YFSETQ. V shed 3 bases and J 4 bases; nucleotides not matched to a gene: 5. The CDR3 nucleotides read TGCGCCAGCAGCTACGACAGGGGTAGCTATGGCTACACCTTC. It specifies CASSYDRGSYGYTF.

V is TRBV20-1 and J is TRBJ2-5; 7 bases line up with TRBD1. The germline CDR1 and CDR2 sequences are DFQATT and SNEGSKA (reference sequence). The length of the CDR3 is 11 residues. With 6 bases clipped from V and 3 bases from J, the junction kept 1 base outside the gene matches. CDR3 in amino acids: CSAGTEETQYF. DNA of the CDR3: TGCAGTGCGGGGACAGAAGAGACCCAGTACTTC.

The gene calls are TRBV28 and TRBJ2-7, with 7 bases that match TRBD1. CDR1 is MDHEN, CDR2 SYDVKM, per germline. The CDR3 is made up of 15 amino acids. The V segment lost 3 bases and the J segment 2 bases; nucleotides outside the gene matches: 7. The CDR3 loop is CASSFRQGPTYEQYF. In nucleotides, the CDR3 is TGTGCCAGCAGTTTCCGACAGGGTCCTACCTACGAGCAGTACTTC. Filled out from reference TRBV28 and TRBJ2-7, the complete variable domain reads DVKVTQSSRYLVKRTGEKVFLECVQDMDHENMFWYRQDPGLGLRLIYFSYDVKMKEKGDIPEGYSVSREKKERFSLILESASTNQTSMYLCASSFRQGPTYEQYFGPGTRLTVT.

The CDR3 loop is CASSPRTAGASRKYEQFF. For the CDR3, the DNA is TGTGCCAGCAGCCCCCGGACAGCGGGGGCATCAAGAAAATATGAGCAGTTCTTC. The chain combines TRBV7-2 with TRBJ2-1, with 8 bases aligning to TRBD2. Trimming removed 5 bases from V and 8 bases from J; junction bases left unmatched: 20. This CDR3 spans 18 amino acids. CDR1 and CDR2 from the germline V gene are SGHTA and FQGNSA.

The rearrangement links TRBV24-1 to TRBJ2-2; 9 bases fit TRBD2. The V gene's germline CDR1 is KGHDR and CDR2 SFDVKD. The CDR3 loop spans 13 amino acids. J gave up 1 base and V 10 bases, and 0 bases lay outside the gene matches. The chain's CDR3 is CATTSGNTGELFF. CDR3 DNA: TGTGCCACGACTAGCGGGAACACCGGGGAGCTGTTTTTT.

This clone has only a few counts. V gene TRBV12-3 or TRBV12-4 combines with J gene TRBJ1-1; D is undetermined. This CDR3 contains 13 residues. V shed 2 bases and J shed 7 bases, with 11 bases lying between them. The CDR3 loop reads CASSLNEVFEAFF. CDR3 bases: TGTGCCAGCAGTTTAAATGAGGTTTTTGAAGCTTTCTTT.

This clone was detected a few times. V and J are TRBV5-1 and TRBJ1-4, with TRBD1 matching 7 bases. Germline CDR1 SGHRS, CDR2 YFSETQ. The CDR3 loop spans 15 amino acids. V was pared by 4 bases and J by 8 bases, with 11 bases of the junction left unmatched. The CDR3 protein is CASSPLRQGGEKLFF. CDR3 DNA sequence: TGCGCCAGCAGCCCACTAAGACAGGGAGGAGAAAAACTGTTTTTT. The full variable domain, in which reference TRBV5-1 and TRBJ1-4 provide the parts outside the CDR3, is KAGVTQTPRYLIKTRGQQVTLSCSPISGHRSVSWYQQTPGQGLQFLFEYFSETQRNKGNFPGRFSGRQFSNSRSEMNVSTLELGDSALYLCASSPLRQGGEKLFFGSGTQLSVL.

The chain recombines TRBV4-1 with TRBJ1-1; 7 nucleotides align to TRBD1. Trimming cost V 1 base and J 5 bases; bases outside gene matches: 13. Germline values: CDR1 MGHRA, CDR2 YSYEKL. The CDR3 has 17 amino acids. The CDR3 bases are TGCGCCAGCAGCCAAGGCGAGACGAGACAGGGCGGAACTGAAGCTTTCTTT. Protein: CASSQGETRQGGTEAFF.

The chain employs TRBV19 and TRBJ1-1; the match to TRBD1 covers 8 bases. The CDR3 length is 12 residues. V shed 5 bases, J shed 7 bases, and the junction held 3 bases outside the gene matches. Germline-derived CDR1 and CDR2 are LNHDA and SQIVND (reference sequence). The CDR3 sequence is CASSQGANEAFF. Here the CDR3 DNA reads TGTGCCAGTAGTCAGGGGGCCAATGAAGCTTTCTTT.

This chain links TRBV7-2 with TRBJ1-6; maybe TRBD1 (6 bases). CDR1 and CDR2 (germline): SGHTA, FQGNSA. The V end was cut by 7 bases, the J end by 4 bases, with 17 bases between. This CDR3 has 16 residues. The CDR3 sequence: CASTPRTADYNSPLHF. The CDR3 nucleotides read TGTGCCAGCACCCCACGGACAGCGGATTATAATTCACCCCTCCACTTT.

V and J are TRBV19 and TRBJ2-3; 8 bases align to TRBD1. Germline CDR1 reads LNHDA; CDR2 reads SQIVND (reference sequence). The J segment lost 4 bases and the V segment lost 6 bases, leaving 6 bases of the junction unmatched. The CDR3 is 14 amino acids. Here the CDR3 DNA reads TGTGCCAGTAGACGGACAGGGCCCCCAGATACGCAGTATTTT. Encoded protein: CASRRTGPPDTQYF.

This clone was picked up one time. The sample holds other DNA sequences that translate to the same CDR3. The chain recombines TRBV9 with TRBJ1-3, with 7 bases identical to TRBD1. V gave up 2 bases and J gave up 0 bases; unmatched junction bases: 5. The CDR3 spans 16 residues. The germline CDR1 and CDR2 sequences are SGDLS and YYNGEE. CDR3 amino acids: CASSVGQESSGNTIYF. In DNA form, the CDR3 reads TGTGCCAGCAGCGTCGGACAGGAAAGCTCTGGAAACACCATATATTTT. Full variable domain (remainder filled in from reference TRBV9 and TRBJ1-3): DSGVTQTPKHLITATGQRVTLRCSPRSGDLSVYWYQQSLDQGLQFLIQYYNGEERAKGNILERFSAQQFPDLHSELNLSSLELGDSALYFCASSVGQESSGNTIYFGEGSWLTVV.

The chain is built from TRBV7-9 and TRBJ2-1; 8 bases map to TRBD2. V lost 2 bases to trimming and J lost 10 bases; unmatched junction nucleotides: 10. Germline assignment: CDR1 SEHNR and CDR2 FQNEAQ (reference sequence). This CDR3 has 15 residues. CDR3: CASSLPGGITREQFF. CDR3 nucleotide sequence: TGTGCCAGCAGCTTACCGGGAGGGATCACGCGGGAGCAGTTCTTC.

Written as DNA, the CDR3 is TGTGCCAGCTCACCGCTATTAGCGGGAAGCACAGATACGCAGTATTTT. Protein sequence: CASSPLLAGSTDTQYF. This sequence joins TRBV18 and TRBJ2-3, with 8 bases aligning to TRBD2. CDR1 and CDR2 from the germline V gene are KGHSH and LQKENI. CDR3 size: 16 residues. The J segment lost 0 bases and the V segment lost 3 bases, leaving 5 bases of the junction unmatched.

The V call is TRBV6-5, the J call TRBJ2-7; 9 nucleotides align to TRBD2. V trimming: 8 bases; J trimming: 8 bases; junction bases outside the gene matches: 10. The CDR3 runs to 13 residues. Germline CDR1 and CDR2: MNHEY and SVGAGI. The CDR3 protein is CASWLAGDRKQYF. CDR3 nucleotides: TGTGCCAGCTGGTTAGCGGGAGATCGCAAGCAGTACTTC.